This T cell receptor beta chain stems from a study of blood T cells in healthy people across ages (dated by TCRdb to 2013 to 2016). For the wider study: In model experiments, template switching captured roughly one uniquely barcoded TCR beta cDNA molecule for every two T cells. Two additional independent replicas of 1 million unique cDNA reads from the same blood draw were analyzed for two donors (one aged 18 to 30 and one aged 80 or older). Donors of different ages were randomly distributed across sequencing lanes to avoid experimental bias. The study measured age-related changes in TCR beta repertoire diversity using deep sequencing normalized with unique cDNA molecular identifiers. Four age groups were formed from the donors: young (average approximately 15 years), middle-aged (around 40), aged (over 55) and long-lived (around 82).

General study outcomes and caveats: Because donor CMV infection status was unknown, age-related changes in expanded clonotypes were potentially confounded. Compared with the aged group, the long-lived group had more naive CD4+ T cells, fewer expanded clones and increased TCR diversity, a pattern suggesting age selection. Estimates of total diversity based on one million sequenced T cells were considered lower bounds and underestimates. Since profiling was done on bulk unsorted PBMCs, naive and antigen-experienced compartments could not be conclusively compared. A strong correlation was found between observed TCR beta diversity and the percentage of naive T cells measured by flow cytometry. As age increased, observed TCR beta diversity per million T cells dropped in a roughly linear way, and a significant reduction was already evident by age 40.

Library method: 5' RACE. Sequencing used an Illumina HiSeq 2500. A second PCR of roughly 6 to 12 cycles was run with a J-beta primer mix and a sample-barcoded 5' primer. A template-switch 5' adaptor carrying 12 random nucleotides introduced a unique molecular identifier onto each TCR beta cDNA molecule. At least 3 million CDR3-containing paired-end reads were obtained from each sample. First-strand cDNA was synthesized from all RNA with the Mint cDNA synthesis kit, primed by a TRBC-specific oligonucleotide. Following uracil-DNA glycosylase treatment, a first 18-cycle PCR with universal primers M1SS and BC2_uni_R was performed on all cDNA. The study's processing was this. For normalization, 1 million high-quality reads were randomly selected from each sample, with every read carrying a distinct molecular identifier. Reads with shared molecular identifiers were discarded instead of being binned into consensus sequences. MiTCR, run with a Q25 quality threshold and the strictest error-elimination algorithm, handled CDR3 identification, clonotype clustering and error correction. A nonparametric unseen species model with Euler transformation was used to estimate a lower bound on total TCR beta diversity. TCRdb handled the public reads itself, with Q25 trimming in fastp and clone calling in MiXCR, and kept productive beta chains. Merged by CDR3 protein, the rows form single entries marked with the most common genes and DNA. The V and J calls follow TCRdb's processing rather than the paper's. A total of 1.5 million or so distinct CDR3 sequences appear in this sample, roughly 45% of them only once. Of the sample, 7% to 9% falls within the top ten clones.

V and J lose 4 bases and 2 bases, and a span of 8 bases separates them. CDR1 and CDR2, looked up from the germline V gene (reference sequence), are DFQATT and SNEGSKA. The CDR3 holds 12 amino acids from the cysteine to the phenylalanine. Only the CDR3 DNA is retained, 36 bases long and in frame from the first base. The 39 donors, aged roughly 6 to 90 years, were systemically healthy Caucasian individuals from Russia. Each donor gave ten milliliters of peripheral blood, drawn into EDTA-treated Vacutainer tubes. PBMCs were isolated by Ficoll-Paque density-gradient centrifugation, with at least 7 million obtained per sample. Total RNA, at least 6 micrograms per sample, was extracted from PBMCs with Trizol reagent. For every donor, flow cytometry on a PBMC aliquot measured the percentage of naive CD45RAhigh/CD27high T cells. Comments on this clonotype: Its specific antigen is unknown. The sample holds no much larger clone one base away, and base qualities are not on file.

The specimen sequenced was blood. The V gene is TRBV20-1 and the J gene is TRBJ2-5; the D segment could be TRBD2, given 5 matching bases. The receptor was isolated from a woman aged 18 to 35 in good health. The sequenced DNA: TGCAGTGCTATTGCGGGTCAAGAGACCCAGTACTTC. This is translated as CSAIAGQETQYF.